Below, one TCR beta chain is given with its context. This entry belongs to a study of T cell changes during pregnancy in multiple sclerosis. The method was immunoSEQ multiplex PCR; TCRdb's version includes in-frame clones alone and lacks a portion of them. Of over 30,000 clones listed, about nine tenths are singletons. Trimming took 7 bases from V and 1 from J; bases not matched to a gene: 3. The CDR3 has 12 amino acids. The V gene's germline CDR1 is SQVTM and CDR2 ANQGSEA. V gene TRBV29-1 combines with J gene TRBJ1-1, with 7 positions matching TRBD1. The source material was CD4+ T cells from peripheral blood mononuclear cells, sampled in the third trimester of pregnancy. This TCR came from a female donor in good health, enrolled as a control in a pregnancy study. CDR3 amino acids: CSGGQRNTEAFF. The CDR3 nucleotides read TGCAGCGGGGGACAGAGGAACACTGAAGCTTTCTTT.